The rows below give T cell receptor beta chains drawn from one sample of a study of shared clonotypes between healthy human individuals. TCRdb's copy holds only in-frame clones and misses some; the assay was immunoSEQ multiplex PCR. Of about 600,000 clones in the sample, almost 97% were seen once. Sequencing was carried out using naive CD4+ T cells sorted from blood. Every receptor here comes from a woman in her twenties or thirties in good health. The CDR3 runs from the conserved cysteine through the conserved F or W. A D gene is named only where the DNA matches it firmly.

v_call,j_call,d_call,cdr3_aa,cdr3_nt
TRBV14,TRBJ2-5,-,CASSQVETQYF,TGTGCCAGCAGCCAAGTGGAGACCCAGTACTTC
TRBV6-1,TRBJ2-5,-,CASNDMGAVSETQYF,TGTGCCAGCAATGACATGGGGGCGGTGTCAGAGACCCAGTACTTC
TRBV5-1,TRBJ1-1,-,CASSSGSIPAFF,TGCGCCAGCAGTTCGGGGAGTATCCCAGCTTTCTTT
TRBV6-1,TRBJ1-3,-,CASSEARGNTIYF,TGTGCCAGCAGTGAAGCGCGTGGAAACACCATATATTTT
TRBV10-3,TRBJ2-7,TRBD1,CAISETGQGNSYEQYF,TGTGCCATCAGTGAAACTGGACAGGGCAATTCCTACGAGCAGTACTTC
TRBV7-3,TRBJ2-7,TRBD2,CASSLAPAGGFYEQYF,TGTGCCAGCAGCTTGGCTCCCGCGGGAGGATTCTACGAGCAGTACTTC
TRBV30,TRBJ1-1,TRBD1,CACDRAPTEAFF,TGTGCCTGTGACAGGGCCCCCACTGAAGCTTTCTTT
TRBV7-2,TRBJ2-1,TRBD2,CASSLRGTTNEQFF,TGTGCCAGCAGCTTACGCGGGACTACCAATGAGCAGTTCTTC
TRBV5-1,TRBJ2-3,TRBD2,CASSLVLLAGGVDTQYF,TGCGCCAGCAGCTTGGTGTTACTAGCGGGAGGAGTAGATACGCAGTATTTT
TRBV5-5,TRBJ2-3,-,CASSGVNRRVTDTQYF,TGTGCCAGCAGCGGGGTTAACAGACGGGTCACAGATACGCAGTATTTT
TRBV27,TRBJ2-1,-,CASSPRAVYNEQFF,TGTGCCAGCAGTCCCCGGGCCGTTTACAATGAGCAGTTCTTC
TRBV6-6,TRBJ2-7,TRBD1,CASRADRASSYEQYF,TGTGCCAGCAGAGCGGACAGGGCCAGCTCCTACGAGCAGTACTTC
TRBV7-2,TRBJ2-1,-,CASSANSLSYNEQFF,TGTGCCAGCAGCGCGAATAGCCTCTCCTACAATGAGCAGTTCTTC
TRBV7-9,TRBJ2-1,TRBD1,CASSLGQGASEQFF,TGTGCCAGCAGCTTAGGACAGGGGGCGAGTGAGCAGTTCTTC